A selection of T cell receptor beta chains follows, all from one sample in a study of T cell changes during pregnancy in multiple sclerosis. Using immunoSEQ multiplex PCR, the repertoire was profiled, and TCRdb retains in-frame clones only, with some absent. Here the sample spans some 52,000 clones, approximately 92% being singletons. Sample: CD4+ T cells from peripheral blood mononuclear cells, taken in the third trimester of pregnancy. All receptors derive from a female donor with multiple sclerosis, enrolled in a pregnancy study. Both conserved end residues are trimmed from each CDR3. The order of the fields is J gene, V gene, CDR3 protein.

j_gene: TRBJ2-7; v_gene: TRBV4-2; CDR3aa: ASSERQPVYEQY
j_gene: TRBJ1-2; v_gene: TRBV9; CDR3aa: ASSPVKMGRLNANYGYT
j_gene: TRBJ2-1; v_gene: TRBV15; CDR3aa: ASKGGREDEQF
j_gene: TRBJ1-4; v_gene: TRBV19; CDR3aa: ASSIPGGGLNEKLF
j_gene: TRBJ1-5; v_gene: TRBV5-6; CDR3aa: ASSSRDTSNQPQH
j_gene: TRBJ1-2; v_gene: TRBV29-1; CDR3aa: SVEGPNYGYT
j_gene: TRBJ1-1; v_gene: TRBV2; CDR3aa: ASSGQGEAEAF
j_gene: TRBJ1-2; v_gene: TRBV7-9; CDR3aa: ASSSGTGKRANYGYT
j_gene: TRBJ2-3; v_gene: TRBV2; CDR3aa: ASSEVGAGTDTQY
j_gene: TRBJ1-6; v_gene: TRBV19; CDR3aa: ASSPGGNSPLH
j_gene: TRBJ1-6; v_gene: TRBV7-2; CDR3aa: ASSLVRAGGGPLH
j_gene: TRBJ1-2; v_gene: TRBV28; CDR3aa: ASSSLRQGDYGYT
j_gene: TRBJ2-2; v_gene: TRBV5-8; CDR3aa: ASSSDRAGGELF
j_gene: TRBJ1-2; v_gene: TRBV7-9; CDR3aa: ASSWGTGESEAYGYT
j_gene: TRBJ1-4; v_gene: TRBV5-4; CDR3aa: ASSLTGGRSEKLF
j_gene: TRBJ1-4; v_gene: TRBV4-2; CDR3aa: ASSRDRVLGEKLF
j_gene: TRBJ2-1; v_gene: TRBV7-2; CDR3aa: ASELGVSGGYEQF
j_gene: TRBJ2-3; v_gene: TRBV2; CDR3aa: ASSLPSTDTQY
j_gene: TRBJ2-1; v_gene: TRBV2; CDR3aa: ASSSGGAREQF
j_gene: TRBJ1-2; v_gene: TRBV27; CDR3aa: ASSSFGEGGYT
j_gene: TRBJ2-7; v_gene: TRBV11-2; CDR3aa: ASSLRGDRGYGEQY
j_gene: TRBJ1-5; v_gene: TRBV4-3; CDR3aa: ASSQDLGQINQPQH
j_gene: TRBJ2-2; v_gene: TRBV7-8; CDR3aa: ASSLGTANTGELF
j_gene: TRBJ2-5; v_gene: TRBV9; CDR3aa: ASSVVGRGETQY
j_gene: TRBJ1-1; v_gene: TRBV4-2; CDR3aa: ASSGRREDKLNTEAF
j_gene: TRBJ1-1; v_gene: TRBV10-2; CDR3aa: ASSRHDLNTEAF
j_gene: TRBJ2-5; v_gene: TRBV15; CDR3aa: ATLAGTEEETQY
j_gene: TRBJ2-3; v_gene: TRBV10-3; CDR3aa: ASNPRLAGGTDTQY
j_gene: TRBJ2-1; v_gene: TRBV2; CDR3aa: ASSDLGGGAREQF
j_gene: TRBJ2-7; v_gene: TRBV7-2; CDR3aa: ASSLASQRYYEQY
j_gene: TRBJ1-3; v_gene: TRBV9; CDR3aa: ASSGRSGNGNTIY
j_gene: TRBJ1-1; v_gene: TRBV27; CDR3aa: ASSPGLGRNTEAF
j_gene: TRBJ2-5; v_gene: TRBV4-2; CDR3aa: ASSTSGGEETQY
j_gene: TRBJ1-1; v_gene: TRBV19; CDR3aa: ASIGAENTEAF
j_gene: TRBJ1-6; v_gene: TRBV2; CDR3aa: ASKGLTGHNSPLH
j_gene: TRBJ2-7; v_gene: TRBV11-2; CDR3aa: ASSFLSGTSGGYEQY
j_gene: TRBJ1-1; v_gene: TRBV11-2; CDR3aa: ASMGGTEAF
j_gene: TRBJ2-1; v_gene: TRBV25-1; CDR3aa: ASGDRGISYNEQF
j_gene: TRBJ2-5; v_gene: TRBV6-6; CDR3aa: ASTQTGGGETQY
j_gene: TRBJ2-2; v_gene: TRBV14; CDR3aa: ASSQSGGELF
j_gene: TRBJ2-5; v_gene: TRBV5-6; CDR3aa: ASSLSSAGGVLETQY
j_gene: TRBJ2-2; v_gene: TRBV6-1; CDR3aa: ASTRWGELF
j_gene: TRBJ2-7; v_gene: TRBV4-2; CDR3aa: ASSQDRGDPSYEQY